Listed below are T cell receptor beta chains from one sample, sequenced in a study of beta chain features in type 1 diabetes. Assay used: immunoSEQ multiplex PCR; TCRdb lists only in-frame clones, some missing. The sample comprises 200,000 to 250,000 clones, around 9.6% of which are singletons, and about 0.037% rests with the top ten. Sequenced input: naive CD4+ T cells from blood. The receptors originated from a woman between 18 and 29 years old in good health. CDR3s include the opening cysteine and the closing phenylalanine or tryptophan. The size field is filled for only some rows; it gives once, few, many or a size class.

>-|TRBV27
CASSLRTGTGDEKLFF
>few|TRBV25-1
CASRNGGRGTDTQYF
>-|TRBV27
CASSYSGSSYNEQFF
>few|TRBV9
CASSDLTGYEQYF
>few|TRBV30
CAWFQREGPYNEQFF
>-|TRBV7-9
CASSPRQYNEQFF
>few|TRBV15
CATSRRKGQNYGYTF
>-|TRBV14
CASSPGLAGGFTWTETQYF
>few|TRBV6-1
CASSEWEGGYEQYF
>-|TRBV19
CASSIGLAGDRNTGELFF